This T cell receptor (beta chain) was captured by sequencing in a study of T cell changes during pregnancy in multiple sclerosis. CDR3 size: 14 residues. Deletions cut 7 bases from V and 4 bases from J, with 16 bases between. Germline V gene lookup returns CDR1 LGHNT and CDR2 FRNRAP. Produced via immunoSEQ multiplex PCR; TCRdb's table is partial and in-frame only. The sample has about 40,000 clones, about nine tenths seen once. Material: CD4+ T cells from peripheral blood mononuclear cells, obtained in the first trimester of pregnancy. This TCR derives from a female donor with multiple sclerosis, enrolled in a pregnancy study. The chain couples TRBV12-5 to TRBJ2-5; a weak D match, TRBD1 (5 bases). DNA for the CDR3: TGTGCTAGTGAGTGGGGCGGCAACGGAGAGACCCAGTACTTC. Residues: CASEWGGNGETQYF. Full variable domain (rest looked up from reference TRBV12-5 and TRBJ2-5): DARVTQTPRHKVTEMGQEVTMRCQPILGHNTVFWYRQTMMQGLELLAYFRNRAPLDDSGMPKDRFSAEMPDATLATLKIQPSEPRDSAVYFCASEWGGNGETQYFGPGTRLLVL.